Each of the 30 T cell receptor beta chains below was sequenced from the same sample in a study of T-cell reconstitution after alpha-beta-depleted transplantation in children. The authors prepared the TCRbeta library with unique molecular identifiers. TCRdb processed the PCR reads anew with MiXCR; each CDR3 protein has one entry. Of approximately 490,000 distinct CDR3 sequences in the sample, roughly a tenth are singletons; the top ten hold 2% to 2.5%. Specimen: PBMCs, collected before TCRalphabeta/CD19-depleted stem cell transplant. The receptors stem from a child aged 2 to 15 with inherited bone marrow failure, due to receive a stem cell transplant.

This clonotype was seen at least ten times. This chain joins TRBV5-1 and TRBJ2-7; possibly TRBD2 for D (5 bases). In germline, CDR1 is SGHRS, CDR2 YFSETQ. Deletions cut 4 bases from V and 5 bases from J, with 13 bases between. The CDR3 loop spans 13 amino acids. CDR3 bases: TGCGCCAGCAGCCCGCGGGTTAGCAACGAGCAGTACTTC. This translates into CASSPRVSNEQYF.

This clonotype was observed many times. The gene calls are TRBV4-3 and TRBJ2-1, with no clear D. There are 14 residues in the CDR3. Trimming took off 1 base at V and 5 bases at J, with 9 bases between the two ends. Germline CDR1 reads LGHNA; CDR2 reads YSLEER. The CDR3 loop is CASSQVIVDNEQFF. DNA for the CDR3: TGCGCCAGCAGCCAAGTAATCGTGGACAATGAGCAGTTCTTC.

V gene TRBV15 combines with J gene TRBJ1-4, with 8 bases aligning to TRBD1. Germline loops: CDR1 LNHNV, CDR2 YYDKDF (reference sequence). The CDR3 has 17 amino acids. V lost 2 bases to trimming and J lost 0 bases; unmatched junction nucleotides: 5. Here the CDR3 reads CATSRRKTGATNEKLFF. The CDR3 bases are TGTGCCACCAGCAGACGTAAGACAGGGGCAACTAATGAAAAACTGTTTTTT. The full variable domain, with the rest looked up from reference TRBV15 and TRBJ1-4, is DAMVIQNPRYQVTQFGKPVTLSCSQTLNHNVMYWYQQKSSQAPKLLFHYYDKDFNNEADTPDNFQSRRPNTSFCFLDIRSPGLGDTAMYLCATSRRKTGATNEKLFFGSGTQLSVL.

The table lists this clonotype with many counts. The rearrangement joins TRBV2 to TRBJ2-7, with TRBD2 matching over 7 bases. There are 13 residues in the CDR3. Germline-derived CDR1 and CDR2 are SNHLY and FYNNEI. The trim removed 4 bases at V and 2 bases at J, leaving 2 bases unmatched. CDR3 nucleotide sequence: TGTGCCAGCAGTGGCGGGAGACCCTACGAGCAGTACTTC. This encodes CASSGGRPYEQYF.

In DNA form, the CDR3 reads TGTGCCAGCTGCGTTGGGACAGCTAATCAGCCCCAGCATTTT. Amino acids: CASCVGTANQPQHF. The chain combines TRBV18 with TRBJ1-5; 7 bases line up with TRBD1. This CDR3 contains 14 residues. V was clipped by 7 bases and J by 4 bases; unmatched bases: 7. Germline-derived CDR1 and CDR2 are KGHSH and LQKENI.

This clonotype was observed at least ten times. The rearrangement links TRBV5-1 to TRBJ2-2, with 9 bases fitting TRBD1. The germline V gene encodes CDR1 SGHRS and CDR2 YFSETQ. The J segment lost 6 bases and the V segment lost 0 bases, leaving 6 bases of the junction unmatched. The length of the CDR3 is 16 residues. CDR3 in DNA: TGCGCCAGCAGCTTGGCCGGCTACAGGGGGCCCGGGGAGCTGTTTTTT. This encodes CASSLAGYRGPGELFF.

This clonotype was seen at least ten times. The chain has TRBV10-3 and TRBJ2-7; 9 bases agree with TRBD1. J was trimmed by 1 base and V by 8 bases; bases with no gene match: 6. Germline loops: CDR1 ENHRY, CDR2 SYGVKD. CDR3 size: 14 residues. CDR3 DNA: TGTGCCATCGGGGACAGGGATAATTCCTACGAGCAGTACTTC. Translation: CAIGDRDNSYEQYF.

This clonotype was seen many times. The chain has TRBV15 and TRBJ2-7, with a possible D match to TRBD1 (6 bases). V was trimmed by 1 base and J by 2 bases, leaving 15 bases between them. This CDR3 is built from 16 residues. CDR1 is LNHNV, CDR2 YYDKDF, per germline (reference sequence). The DNA for the CDR3 is TGTGCCACCAGCAGAGGTTCGGACAGCCGCACCTACGAGCAGTACTTC. This codes for CATSRGSDSRTYEQYF.

This clonotype has a count of ten or more. The chain is built from TRBV9 and TRBJ2-3; 10 bases agree with TRBD2. CDR3 size: 15 residues. From germline, CDR1 is SGDLS and CDR2 YYNGEE. After removal of 4 bases from V and 4 bases from J, the junction contained 6 bases not matched to a gene. The CDR3 sequence: CASSIRAGGADTQYF. In nucleotides, the CDR3 is TGTGCCAGCAGCATAAGAGCGGGGGGGGCAGATACGCAGTATTTT.

This clonotype appeared a few times. The V and J genes are TRBV18 and TRBJ1-5; D is unresolved. V gave up 0 bases and J gave up 4 bases, with 7 bases separating them. The CDR3 length is 14 residues. Germline V gene sequence: CDR1 KGHSH, CDR2 LQKENI. CDR3 in amino acids: CASSPPSRNQPQHF. The CDR3 bases are TGTGCCAGCTCACCACCCAGTCGGAATCAGCCCCAGCATTTT. The whole variable domain, remainder taken from reference TRBV18 and TRBJ1-5, is NAGVMQNPRHLVRRRGQEARLRCSPMKGHSHVYWYRQLPEEGLKFMVYLQKENIIDESGMPKERFSAEFPKEGPSILRIQQVVRGDSAAYFCASSPPSRNQPQHFGDGTRLSIL.

The table lists this clonotype with many counts. The chain employs TRBV20-1 and TRBJ2-7; 11 bases are a match to TRBD2. Trimming removed 6 bases from V and 4 bases from J; junction bases left unmatched: 8. Germline assignment: CDR1 DFQATT and CDR2 SNEGSKA (reference sequence). The CDR3 is 14 residues long. Here the CDR3 DNA reads TGCAGTGCCATTAGCGGGAGGGGCTTTTACGAGCAGTACTTC. It specifies CSAISGRGFYEQYF.

This clonotype was observed a handful of times. The chain uses TRBV9 and TRBJ2-2, with TRBD2 matching 13 bases. The CDR3 runs to 20 residues. Losses at the gene ends were 0 bases for V and 4 bases for J; bases not matched to a gene: 12. Germline V CDR1 and CDR2: SGDLS, YYNGEE. The CDR3 coding sequence is TGTGCCAGCAGCGTAGGACGGGGACTAGCGGGACGCCCCTCCACCGGGGAGCTGTTTTTT. Its protein is CASSVGRGLAGRPSTGELFF. Full variable domain (missing parts from reference TRBV9 and TRBJ2-2): DSGVTQTPKHLITATGQRVTLRCSPRSGDLSVYWYQQSLDQGLQFLIQYYNGEERAKGNILERFSAQQFPDLHSELNLSSLELGDSALYFCASSVGRGLAGRPSTGELFFGEGSRLTVL.

This clonotype was counted at least ten times. This chain links TRBV12-3 or TRBV12-4 with TRBJ2-1; no clear D gene. This CDR3 region has 13 residues. V was shortened by 5 bases and J by 5 bases, with 10 bases between the two germline ends. CDR3: CASSTTTDNEQFF. Written as DNA, the CDR3 is TGTGCCAGCAGTACGACCACTGACAATGAGCAGTTCTTC.

This clonotype was observed at least ten times. The rearrangement links TRBV21-1 to TRBJ2-1. TRBV21-1 is an annotated pseudogene. This CDR3 has 14 amino acids. The CDR3 here is CASSRRTHPHEQFF. The CDR3 DNA reads as TGTGCCAGCAGCAGACGGACCCATCCCCATGAGCAGTTCTTC.

Many counts were recorded for this clonotype. The chain carries TRBV20-1 and TRBJ2-1; D gene unclear. V lost 0 bases and J 8 bases, leaving 8 bases between the germline ends. Germline V gene data show CDR1 as DFQATT and CDR2 as SNEGSKA (reference sequence). The CDR3 length is 12 residues. The CDR3 region has the DNA TGCAGTGCTAGAGATCTCGCGGATGAGCAGTTCTTC. It yields the protein CSARDLADEQFF.

This clonotype was detected many times. The chain is built from TRBV29-1 and TRBJ2-7; 12 nucleotides align to TRBD1. V shed 2 bases and J 5 bases; nucleotides not matched to a gene: 4. The germline CDR1 and CDR2 sequences are SQVTM and ANQGSEA. The CDR3 spans 14 residues. CDR3 residues: CSVELGTGGHEQYF. The CDR3 DNA reads TGCAGCGTTGAACTCGGGACAGGGGGCCACGAGCAGTACTTC.

There are a few counts of this clonotype. The V gene is TRBV6-2 or TRBV6-3, the J gene TRBJ2-1; 11 nucleotides match TRBD2. CDR3 size: 17 residues. In germline, CDR1 is MNHEY, CDR2 SVGEGT. The V segment lost 0 bases and the J segment 7 bases; nucleotides outside the gene matches: 8. CDR3 region: CASSYSTWGLADNEQFF. The CDR3 DNA follows: TGTGCCAGCAGTTACTCGACTTGGGGACTAGCGGATAATGAGCAGTTCTTC.

This clonotype was seen many times. The rearrangement joins TRBV5-1 to TRBJ2-3; tentative D call: TRBD2 (6 bases). Per the germline V gene, CDR1 is SGHRS and CDR2 is YFSETQ. The length of the CDR3 is 15 residues. Trimming removed 0 bases from V and 4 bases from J, with 12 bases in between. The CDR3 here is CASSLVLALADTQYF. As DNA, the CDR3 is TGCGCCAGCAGCTTGGTGCTAGCGTTGGCAGATACGCAGTATTTT.

This rearrangement joins TRBV19 to TRBJ2-1; D gene uncertain. There are 17 residues in the CDR3. The germline V gene encodes CDR1 LNHDA and CDR2 SQIVND (reference sequence). The V end lost 3 bases, the J end lost 2 bases, and 17 bases lay between the germline ends. The CDR3 coding sequence is TGTGCCAGTAGTATGTCCTCAGGACCAGACGCCTACAATGAGCAGTTCTTC. The encoded protein is CASSMSSGPDAYNEQFF.

This clonotype occurred a few times. The chain has TRBV9 and TRBJ2-3; no firm D call. In germline, CDR1 is SGDLS, CDR2 YYNGEE. This CDR3 is built from 16 residues. Trimming cost V 4 bases and J 0 bases, with 15 bases left between them. The CDR3: CASSIRTSQSTDTQYF. DNA of the CDR3: TGTGCCAGCAGCATCAGGACGTCTCAGAGCACAGATACGCAGTATTTT.

This clonotype was observed many times. The chain has TRBV29-1 and TRBJ2-3, with 9 bases fitting TRBD2. V shed 1 base, J shed 2 bases, and the junction held 1 base outside the gene matches. This CDR3 contains 14 residues. Germline V gene data show CDR1 as SQVTM and CDR2 as ANQGSEA. The CDR3 coding sequence is TGCAGCGTTGAAGGACTAGCGGACACAGATACGCAGTATTTT. It encodes CSVEGLADTDTQYF.

This clonotype has more than one count but fewer than ten. The chain combines TRBV19 with TRBJ2-7; D ambiguous. Trimming cost V 5 bases and J 1 base, with 15 bases left between them. CDR1 and CDR2 from the germline V gene are LNHDA and SQIVND (reference sequence). The CDR3 is made up of 15 amino acids. The CDR3 loop reads CASSVQVSVSYEQYF. Here the CDR3 DNA reads TGTGCCAGTAGTGTTCAAGTGAGTGTATCCTACGAGCAGTACTTC.

This clonotype was recorded a few times. The gene calls are TRBV28 and TRBJ2-1; 11 bases agree with TRBD2. Germline V gene lookup returns CDR1 MDHEN and CDR2 SYDVKM. CDR3 length: 14 residues. For the CDR3, the DNA is TGTGTCAAGCCACTAGCGGGAGCCTACAATGAGCAGTTCTTC. Translation gives CVKPLAGAYNEQFF.

The sample holds a few counts of this clonotype. This chain uses TRBV11-1 with TRBJ2-6, with 8 bases fitting TRBD1. CDR1 and CDR2 (germline): SGHAT, FQDESV (reference sequence). The junction had 10 bases not matched to a gene; V was cut back by 6 bases and J by 0 bases. The CDR3 has 18 amino acids. The CDR3 DNA reads as TGTGCCAGCAGAAATGGGGGACAGGTCAACTCTGGGGCCAACGTCCTGACTTTC. Its protein is CASRNGGQVNSGANVLTF.

This clonotype was found many times. The chain links TRBV5-1 to TRBJ2-2, with 10 bases lining up with TRBD1. The CDR3 runs 15 residues. V lost 1 base, J lost 7 bases, and 4 bases stayed unmatched. CDR1 and CDR2 from the germline V gene are SGHRS and YFSETQ. The CDR3 sequence: CASSLMTGGIGELFF. CDR3 DNA sequence: TGCGCCAGCAGCTTGATGACAGGGGGCATCGGGGAGCTGTTTTTT.

This clonotype was recorded many times. J is TRBJ2-3 and V is TRBV6-5; the match to TRBD2 covers 11 bases. This CDR3 has 18 amino acids. The V segment lost 0 bases and the J segment 1 base; nucleotides outside the gene matches: 6. Germline CDR1 MNHEY, CDR2 SVGAGI. CDR3 nucleotide sequence: TGTGCCAGCAGTTACTCGGCTAGCGGGAGGTGGGGCACAGATACGCAGTATTTT. Its protein product is CASSYSASGRWGTDTQYF.

This clonotype was found many times. The rearrangement uses TRBV18 and TRBJ2-3; 10 bases map to TRBD2. The CDR3 extends over 16 amino acids. V was clipped by 6 bases and J by 10 bases; unmatched bases: 16. CDR1 is KGHSH and CDR2 is LQKENI in the germline V gene. CDR3 sequence: CASSSTSGLIHTAQYF. CDR3 bases: TGTGCCAGCTCCTCGACTAGCGGGCTAATTCATACGGCGCAGTATTTT. The complete variable domain, with remaining parts taken from reference TRBV18 and TRBJ2-3, reads NAGVMQNPRHLVRRRGQEARLRCSPMKGHSHVYWYRQLPEEGLKFMVYLQKENIIDESGMPKERFSAEFPKEGPSILRIQQVVRGDSAAYFCASSSTSGLIHTAQYFGPGTRLTVL.

This clonotype has a count of ten or more. V and J are TRBV24-1 and TRBJ1-2; D might be TRBD1 (6 bases). The CDR3 is 16 amino acids. Trimming removed 1 base at V and 6 bases at J, with 17 bases between. Germline-derived CDR1 and CDR2 are KGHDR and SFDVKD. The CDR3 protein is CATSDFRATGTHGYTF. The CDR3 DNA reads TGTGCCACCAGTGATTTCCGGGCTACAGGGACGCATGGCTACACCTTC.

This clonotype was observed a few times. The gene calls are TRBV20-1 and TRBJ2-5; perhaps TRBD2 as D (5 bases). From germline, CDR1 is DFQATT and CDR2 SNEGSKA (reference sequence). Trimming shortened V by 4 bases and J by 1 base, and 16 bases separated the two germline ends. The CDR3 extends over 15 amino acids. CDR3 sequence: CSATSGPSSQETQYF. The CDR3 DNA reads as TGCAGTGCTACGAGCGGTCCTTCCAGCCAAGAGACCCAGTACTTC.

This clonotype has more than one count but fewer than ten. The chain couples TRBV5-1 to TRBJ1-1; D is unresolved. The germline V gene encodes CDR1 SGHRS and CDR2 YFSETQ. V was shortened by 4 bases and J by 3 bases, with 10 bases between the two germline ends. This CDR3 spans 13 amino acids. CDR3 nucleotides: TGCGCCAGCAGCCACCGGGGAGACACTGAAGCTTTCTTT. It encodes CASSHRGDTEAFF.